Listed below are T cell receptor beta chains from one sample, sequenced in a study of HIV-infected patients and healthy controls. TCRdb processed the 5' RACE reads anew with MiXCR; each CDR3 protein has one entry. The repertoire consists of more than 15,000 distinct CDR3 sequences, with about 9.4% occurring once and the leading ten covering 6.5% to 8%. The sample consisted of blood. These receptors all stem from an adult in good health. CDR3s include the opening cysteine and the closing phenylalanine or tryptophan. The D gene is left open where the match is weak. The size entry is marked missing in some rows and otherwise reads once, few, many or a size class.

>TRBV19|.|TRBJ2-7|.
TGTGCCAGTACCACTAAGCCCGGGCCAACAACCTACGAGCAGTACTTC
CASTTKPGPTTYEQYF
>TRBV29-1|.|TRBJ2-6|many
TGCAGCGCCCCATCTGGGAGCGGGGCCAACGTCCTGACTTTC
CSAPSGSGANVLTF
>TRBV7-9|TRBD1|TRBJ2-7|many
TGTGCCAGCAGCCCAACCCAGGGGGTTAACACCTACGAGCAGTACTTC
CASSPTQGVNTYEQYF
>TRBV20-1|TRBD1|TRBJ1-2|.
TGCAGTGCCAGGACCGACAGGGAGGCCTATGGCTACACCTTC
CSARTDREAYGYTF
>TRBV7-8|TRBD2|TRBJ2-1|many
TGTGCCAGCAGCTTACCGCTCCTAGCGGGAGGGGATGAGCAGTTCTTC
CASSLPLLAGGDEQFF
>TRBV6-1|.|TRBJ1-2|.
TGTGCCAGCAGTGGTCAGGGGATCTCCTATGGCTACACCTTC
CASSGQGISYGYTF
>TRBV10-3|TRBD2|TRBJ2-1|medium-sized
TGTGCCATCAGTGACATGTTGACTAGCGGGAGCTCCTACAATGAGCAGTTCTTC
CAISDMLTSGSSYNEQFF
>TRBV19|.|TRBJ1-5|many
TGTGCCAGTAGTATGGGGGCAAGCAATCAGCCCCAGCATTTT
CASSMGASNQPQHF
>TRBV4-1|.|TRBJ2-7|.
TGCGCCAGCAGCCAAGATCGGGGCTCGAACGAGCAGTACTTC
CASSQDRGSNEQYF
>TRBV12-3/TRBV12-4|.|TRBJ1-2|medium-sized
TGTGCCAGCAGTTCGGGTCAGGGAGTCTACACCTTC
CASSSGQGVYTF